Listed below are T cell receptor beta chains from one sample, sequenced in a study of blood T cell repertoires in COVID-19. Method: immunoSEQ multiplex PCR; TCRdb's copy keeps in-frame clones and lacks some. The sample gives fewer than 200,000 clones, about 80% of which show up once; approximately 10% is in the top ten. The sequenced sample consisted of peripheral blood. The source is a man between 65 and 85 years old with active or convalescent COVID-19. The CDR3 runs from the conserved cysteine through the conserved F or W. A D gene is named only where the DNA matches it firmly. Clone size appears in some rows only: once, few, many, or a class for an expanded clone.

j_call | d_call | clone_size | v_call | cdr3_aa | cdr3_nt
TRBJ2-5 | NA | NA | TRBV28 | CASGGSGLQETQYF | TGTGCCAGCGGGGGATCGGGACTCCAAGAGACCCAGTACTTC
TRBJ1-2 | NA | few | TRBV11-2 | CASSFAGGSYGYTF | TGTGCCAGCAGCTTCGCGGGGGGGAGCTATGGCTACACCTTC
TRBJ2-3 | NA | NA | TRBV18 | CASSPRLRDTQYF | TGTGCCAGCTCACCACGATTGAGGGATACGCAGTATTTT
TRBJ1-5 | NA | NA | TRBV6-5 | CASSYSSGSNQPQHF | TGTGCCAGCAGTTACTCGTCCGGTAGCAATCAGCCCCAGCATTTT
TRBJ2-7 | NA | NA | TRBV9 | CASSVARQGGEQYF | TGTGCCAGCAGCGTAGCCCGTCAGGGAGGCGAGCAGTACTTC
TRBJ2-2 | TRBD1 | NA | TRBV7-9 | CASSLWTGFGTGELFF | TGTGCCAGCAGCCTATGGACAGGGTTCGGCACCGGGGAGCTGTTTTTT
TRBJ2-7 | NA | few | TRBV7-9 | CASSPEGLYEQYF | TGTGCCAGCAGCCCAGAGGGTCTCTACGAGCAGTACTTC
TRBJ1-2 | NA | NA | TRBV6-5 | CASSYSGLLSRGGYTF | TGTGCCAGCAGTTACTCCGGCCTCCTCTCAAGGGGTGGCTACACCTTC
TRBJ2-3 | TRBD2 | NA | TRBV5-3 | CARSRTSGSTDTQYF | TGTGCCAGAAGCAGGACTAGCGGGAGCACAGATACGCAGTATTTT
TRBJ2-7 | NA | NA | TRBV15 | CATSREGSEQYF | TGTGCCACCAGCAGGGAGGGCAGCGAGCAGTACTTC
TRBJ1-1 | NA | NA | TRBV5-1 | CASSLGQFMNTEAFF | TGCGCCAGCAGCTTGGGACAGTTTATGAACACTGAAGCTTTCTTT
TRBJ2-7 | NA | NA | TRBV6-6 | CASSYSGASYEQYF | TGTGCCAGCAGTTACTCAGGGGCCTCCTACGAGCAGTACTTC
TRBJ1-1 | TRBD1 | NA | TRBV11-3 | CASSPGQGLTEAFF | TGTGCCAGCAGCCCGGGACAGGGGCTCACTGAAGCTTTCTTT
TRBJ1-2 | TRBD1 | few | TRBV5-1 | CASRRGQPNYGYTF | TGCGCCAGCAGGCGGGGACAGCCTAACTATGGCTACACCTTC
TRBJ2-5 | NA | NA | TRBV6-5 | CASSRWTQQETQYF | TGTGCCAGCAGTCGGTGGACACAACAAGAGACCCAGTACTTC
TRBJ1-5 | NA | NA | TRBV6-5 | CASSPGTTQPQHF | TGTGCCAGCAGTCCCGGGACAACTCAGCCCCAGCATTTT
TRBJ1-2 | NA | NA | TRBV29-1 | CSVERGAGRYGYTF | TGCAGCGTTGAACGCGGAGCGGGGAGATATGGCTACACCTTC
TRBJ2-3 | NA | NA | TRBV27 | CASSPGLGLGGTDTQYF | TGTGCCAGCAGCCCCGGACTTGGATTGGGAGGCACAGATACGCAGTATTTT
TRBJ2-3 | NA | once | TRBV27 | CASSPSGRDTQYF | TGTGCCAGCAGTCCTTCAGGTAGAGATACGCAGTATTTT
TRBJ1-2 | NA | NA | TRBV5-1 | CASRGGGLLNYTF | TGCGCCAGCAGAGGGGGTGGCCTCTTAAACTACACCTTC
TRBJ2-2 | NA | NA | TRBV2 | CASSYTGPSTGELFF | TGTGCCAGCAGTTATACAGGGCCTAGCACCGGGGAGCTGTTTTTT
TRBJ2-5 | NA | NA | TRBV7-9 | CASSLAGGETQYF | TGTGCCAGCAGCTTAGCGGGGGGAGAGACCCAGTACTTC
TRBJ1-1 | TRBD1 | once | TRBV7-2 | CASSNSHRGLMNTEAFF | TGTGCCAGCAGCAATTCGCACAGGGGGCTAATGAACACTGAAGCTTTCTTT
TRBJ1-1 | NA | NA | TRBV7-9 | CASSLHASSTEAFF | TGTGCCAGCAGCTTACACGCTTCGAGCACTGAAGCTTTCTTT
TRBJ2-7 | TRBD2 | NA | TRBV4-3 | CASSQQPLAGRDEQYF | TGCGCCAGCAGCCAGCAGCCGTTAGCGGGAAGGGACGAGCAGTACTTC
TRBJ2-7 | NA | NA | TRBV7-2 | CASSSTGTPSYEQYF | TGTGCCAGCAGTAGTACCGGGACACCCTCCTACGAGCAGTACTTC
TRBJ1-4 | NA | NA | TRBV19 | CASSIERGRGNEKLFF | TGTGCCAGTAGTATCGAGCGGGGGCGGGGTAATGAAAAACTGTTTTTT
TRBJ1-2 | NA | NA | TRBV20-1 | CSARPDHGYTF | TGCAGTGCTAGACCAGATCATGGCTACACCTTC
TRBJ1-1 | NA | once | TRBV10-3 | CAISEFYSGTEAFF | TGTGCCATCAGTGAGTTCTACTCGGGCACTGAAGCTTTCTTT
TRBJ1-4 | TRBD1 | NA | TRBV7-2 | CASKRTGDGKLFF | TGTGCCAGCAAGAGGACAGGCGATGGAAAACTGTTTTTT
TRBJ2-6 | NA | NA | TRBV6-2/TRBV6-3 | CASSPRLGHSSGANVLTF | TGTGCCAGCAGCCCCCGTCTGGGACACTCCTCTGGGGCCAACGTCCTGACTTTC
TRBJ2-3 | NA | NA | TRBV18 | CASSPRGGDTQYF | TGTGCCAGCTCACCACGGGGGGGCGATACGCAGTATTTT
TRBJ2-3 | NA | NA | TRBV27 | CASSFQGHSSTDTQYF | TGTGCCAGCAGTTTCCAGGGCCATTCTAGCACAGATACGCAGTATTTT
TRBJ1-2 | TRBD1 | NA | TRBV24-1 | CATSVGQGYGYTF | TGTGCCACCAGTGTAGGACAGGGCTATGGCTACACCTTC
TRBJ2-5 | NA | NA | TRBV7-2 | CASSLAARETTQYF | TGTGCCAGCAGCTTAGCGGCCCGGGAGACTACCCAGTACTTC
TRBJ2-7 | NA | NA | TRBV4-3 | CASSQIYAGSSYEQYF | TGCGCCAGCAGCCAGATCTATGCGGGGTCCTCCTACGAGCAGTACTTC
TRBJ1-2 | TRBD1 | NA | TRBV5-1 | CASSPIEGASYGYTF | TGCGCCAGCAGCCCAATCGAGGGGGCGAGCTATGGCTACACCTTC
TRBJ2-5 | TRBD2 | NA | TRBV19 | CASSITLAGGETQYF | TGTGCCAGTAGTATAACACTAGCGGGAGGAGAGACCCAGTACTTC